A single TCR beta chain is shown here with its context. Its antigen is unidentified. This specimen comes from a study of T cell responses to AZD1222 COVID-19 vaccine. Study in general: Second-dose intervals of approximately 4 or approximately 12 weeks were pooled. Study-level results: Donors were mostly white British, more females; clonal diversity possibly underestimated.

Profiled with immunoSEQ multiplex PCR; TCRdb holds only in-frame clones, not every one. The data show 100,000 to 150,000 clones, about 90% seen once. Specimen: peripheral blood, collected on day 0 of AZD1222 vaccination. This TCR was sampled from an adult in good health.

CDR3 region: CASSLIYGANVLTF. As DNA, the CDR3 is TGTGCCAGCAGCTTAATTTACGGGGCCAACGTCCTGACTTTC. The chain uses TRBV7-2 and TRBJ2-6, with D unresolved. The CDR3 totals 14 residues. The V gene lost 2 bases and the J gene lost 4 bases, with 6 bases spanning the gap. CDR1 and CDR2 from the germline V gene are SGHTA and FQGNSA.